This entry lists 23 T cell receptor beta chains sequenced from one sample in a study of blood T cell repertoires in COVID-19. The assay was immunoSEQ multiplex PCR, and TCRdb's table has in-frame clones only and misses some. The profile shows fewer than 250,000 clones, about four fifths of them singletons. The specimen sequenced was peripheral blood. Every receptor here comes from a woman between 50 and 59 years old with active or convalescent COVID-19.

This clone was detected only once. The chain uses TRBV24-1 and TRBJ2-2; tentative D call: TRBD1 (6 bases). Looked up from germline, CDR1 is KGHDR and CDR2 is SFDVKD. Deletions cut 4 bases from V and 7 bases from J, with 9 bases between. This CDR3 spans 13 amino acids. The CDR3, as DNA: TGTGCCACCAGTGACTGGACAGACGGGGAGCTGTTTTTT. It codes for CATSDWTDGELFF.

The V and J genes are TRBV7-8 and TRBJ1-2, with 8 nucleotides matching TRBD1. V gave up 5 bases and J gave up 8 bases; unmatched junction bases: 4. This CDR3 contains 12 residues. CDR1 is SGHVS and CDR2 is FQNEAQ in the germline V gene. The CDR3 bases are TGTGCCAGCAGCCTAGACAGGGGCGGCTACACCTTC. It yields the protein CASSLDRGGYTF.

V and J are TRBV5-4 and TRBJ2-3; 9 positions agree with TRBD2. Germline V gene sequence: CDR1 SGHNT, CDR2 YYREEE (reference sequence). This CDR3 is 14 amino acids long. With V trimmed by 4 bases and J by 7 bases, 7 bases remained unmatched. The CDR3 DNA follows: TGTGCCAGCAGCCATAGCGGGAGCACCCATACGCAGTATTTT. This translates into CASSHSGSTHTQYF.

This chain uses TRBV29-1 with TRBJ2-3; D is perhaps TRBD2 (5 bases). The CDR3 spans 14 residues. The V end was cut by 4 bases, the J end by 4 bases, with 15 bases between. The germline V gene has CDR1 SQVTM and CDR2 ANQGSEA. CDR3 loop: CSVAPAIAPDTQYF. CDR3 coding DNA: TGCAGCGTTGCCCCCGCAATAGCGCCAGATACGCAGTATTTT.

This clone is a singleton in its sample. V is TRBV11-2 and J is TRBJ2-5; TRBD2 matches at 9 bases. The CDR3 extends over 18 amino acids. V gave up 2 bases and J gave up 5 bases; unmatched junction bases: 15. Per germline, CDR1 SGHAT and CDR2 FQNNGV. CDR3 in DNA: TGTGCCAGCAGCTTACCCCCTTTTTTGCGGGAGGGCCGGGAGACCCAGTACTTC. Amino acid sequence: CASSLPPFLREGRETQYF.

The CDR3 loop is CASSLAPGQDQPQHF. The DNA for the CDR3 is TGCGCCAGCAGCTTGGCCCCAGGTCAGGATCAGCCCCAGCATTTT. The chain links TRBV5-1 to TRBJ1-5; D not certain. The CDR3 runs to 15 residues. The V end was cut by 0 bases, the J end by 5 bases, with 12 bases between. Germline V CDR1 and CDR2: SGHRS, YFSETQ.

This clone has more than one count but fewer than ten. The V call is TRBV11-2, the J call TRBJ2-1, with 7 bases matching TRBD2. The CDR3 length is 16 residues. Germline V lookup: CDR1 SGHAT, CDR2 FQNNGV. The junction had 10 bases not matched to a gene; V was cut back by 0 bases and J by 8 bases. The chain's CDR3 is CASSLDGGRGRDEQFF. CDR3 nucleotide sequence: TGTGCCAGCAGCTTAGATGGCGGGAGAGGTAGGGATGAGCAGTTCTTC.

The V and J genes are TRBV7-9 and TRBJ2-5; 10 nucleotides agree with TRBD1. CDR3 length equals 16 residues. V dropped 0 bases and J dropped 4; count of bases not matched to a gene: 5. Germline lookup yields CDR1 SEHNR and CDR2 FQNEAQ (reference sequence). CDR3 protein: CASSLARTGGIETQYF. Here the CDR3 DNA reads TGTGCCAGCAGCTTAGCCAGGACAGGGGGAATAGAGACCCAGTACTTC.

This sequence joins TRBV5-4 and TRBJ2-1, with D possibly TRBD2 on 6 matching bases. Germline values: CDR1 SGHNT, CDR2 YYREEE (reference sequence). Trimming took 5 bases from V and 6 from J, leaving 12 bases between them. The CDR3 runs 13 residues. DNA of the CDR3: TGTGCCAGCAGACCTGCGGGGTTCAATGAGCAGTTCTTC. It translates to CASRPAGFNEQFF.

The J gene is TRBJ1-1, the V gene TRBV28; D is unresolved. Germline V gene sequence: CDR1 MDHEN, CDR2 SYDVKM. This CDR3 contains 17 residues. V was pared by 5 bases and J by 4 bases, with 23 bases between. Written as DNA, the CDR3 is TGTGCCAGCAGTACTAACACGGCTTCGGCGGGCAGCACTGAAGCTTTCTTT. It yields the protein CASSTNTASAGSTEAFF.

This chain connects TRBV18 to TRBJ1-1; a weak D match, TRBD1 (5 bases). The CDR3 has 14 amino acids. Germline values: CDR1 KGHSH, CDR2 LQKENI. Between the trimmed V and J ends, which lost 6 bases and 4 bases, there was a span of 15 bases. The CDR3 nucleotides are TGTGCCAGCTCCCCCTCGGGGGGACGCACTGAAGCTTTCTTT. Amino acid sequence: CASSPSGGRTEAFF.

The rearrangement links TRBV4-1 to TRBJ1-3, with 9 bases lining up with TRBD1. CDR1 MGHRA and CDR2 YSYEKL come from the germline V gene. This CDR3 region has 15 residues. Trimming at V came to 3 bases and at J to 0 bases, leaving 0 bases not matched to a gene. DNA for the CDR3: TGCGCCAGCAGCCAGGGACAGGGCTCTGGAAACACCATATATTTT. Amino acid sequence: CASSQGQGSGNTIYF.

The CDR3 is CASRGGVIYEQYF. The CDR3 DNA sequence: TGTGCCAGCAGAGGAGGGGTTATTTACGAGCAGTACTTC. The chain uses TRBV2 and TRBJ2-7, with a tentative D call TRBD2 (6 bases). Germline V gene lookup returns CDR1 SNHLY and CDR2 FYNNEI. V lost 6 bases and J lost 4, with 13 bases in between. The CDR3 is 13 amino acids.

The V call is TRBV2, the J call TRBJ2-3, with 10 bases that match TRBD1. Looked up from germline, CDR1 is SNHLY and CDR2 is FYNNEI. This CDR3 contains 14 residues. The junction had 3 bases not matched to a gene; V was cut back by 6 bases and J by 3 bases. CDR3 nucleotides: TGTGCCAGCAGCCAGGACAGGGGGACAGATACGCAGTATTTT. Protein product: CASSQDRGTDTQYF.

This clone has only a few counts. This chain links TRBV7-9 with TRBJ1-1; D not resolved. V was trimmed by 5 bases and J by 6 bases, leaving 7 bases between them. Germline values: CDR1 SEHNR, CDR2 FQNEAQ (reference sequence). This CDR3 contains 11 residues. For the CDR3, the DNA is TGTGCCAGCAGCCCAGCGGCTGAAGCTTTCTTT. It yields the protein CASSPAAEAFF.

This clone was counted many times. V and J are TRBV23-1 and TRBJ2-7; D is perhaps TRBD2 (6 bases). TRBV23-1 is an ORF, and what it does is uncertain. CDR3 length equals 17 residues. With 2 bases removed from V and 2 bases from J, the gap between germline ends came to 19 bases. The CDR3 DNA sequence: TGCGCCAGCAGTCAACCGGGTGTGAGGGCGGGGACCTACGAGCAGTACGTC. Translated: CASSQPGVRAGTYEQYV.

The genes are TRBV6-5 and TRBJ2-5; 10 bases align to TRBD1. This CDR3 comprises 15 residues. V gave up 2 bases and J gave up 5 bases; unmatched junction bases: 5. The germline V gene has CDR1 MNHEY and CDR2 SVGAGI. DNA for the CDR3: TGTGCCAGCAGTTACGGGACAGGGGCCGGGGAGACCCAGTACTTC. It yields the protein CASSYGTGAGETQYF.

V and J are TRBV6-5 and TRBJ2-1, with 8 nucleotides matching TRBD1. Looked up from germline, CDR1 is MNHEY and CDR2 is SVGAGI. There are 15 residues in the CDR3. V trimming: 6 bases; J trimming: 7 bases; junction bases outside the gene matches: 11. CDR3 in DNA: TGTGCCAGCAGCAAGGGACAGGCTTTGGAAAATGAGCAGTTCTTC. This translates into CASSKGQALENEQFF.

The genes are TRBV7-3 and TRBJ1-1; D is perhaps TRBD1 (5 bases). The CDR3 sequence is 14 residues long. Germline CDR1 reads SGHTA; CDR2 reads FQGTGA. Trimming left V 7 bases short and J 1 base short, with 13 bases between. CDR3 region: CASTSGPGNTEAFF. In nucleotides, the CDR3 is TGTGCCAGCACTTCAGGGCCCGGGAACACTGAAGCTTTCTTT.

The chain carries TRBV11-2 and TRBJ1-1; maybe TRBD1 (5 bases). V was cut by 4 bases and J by 4 bases, with 13 bases left in between. Germline V gene sequence: CDR1 SGHAT, CDR2 FQNNGV. The CDR3 has 14 residues. The CDR3 bases are TGTGCCAGCAGCTACCGGGGGACGGGCACTGAAGCTTTCTTT. Its protein is CASSYRGTGTEAFF.

This chain links TRBV20-1 with TRBJ1-1, with D perhaps matching TRBD1 (5 bases). Trimming removed 1 base from V and 9 bases from J, with 9 bases in between. The length of the CDR3 is 11 residues. The germline V gene has CDR1 DFQATT and CDR2 SNEGSKA (reference sequence). As DNA, the CDR3 is TGCAGTGCTAGAGGGGGCACGAAAGCTTTCTTT. Translating it yields CSARGGTKAFF.

The V and J genes are TRBV25-1 and TRBJ2-3, with 7 bases that match TRBD2. The V gene's germline CDR1 is MGHDK and CDR2 SYGVNS. CDR3 length: 13 amino acids. Trimming took 4 bases from V and 7 from J; bases not matched to a gene: 5. CDR3 sequence (DNA): TGTGCCAGCAGTGGCGGGGGAGGAAATACGCAGTATTTT. Protein: CASSGGGGNTQYF. Supplemented by reference TRBV25-1 and TRBJ2-3, the full variable domain reads EADIYQTPRYLVIGTGKKITLECSQTMGHDKMYWYQQDPGMELHLIHYSYGVNSTEKGDLSSESTVSRIRTEHFPLTLESARPSHTSQYLCASSGGGGNTQYFGPGTRLTVL.

This sequence joins TRBV2 and TRBJ2-3; 7 nucleotides align to TRBD2. The CDR3 spans 13 residues. Per germline, CDR1 SNHLY and CDR2 FYNNEI. V dropped 8 bases and J dropped 6; count of bases not matched to a gene: 8. The CDR3 loop is CASFSLAEDTQYF. The CDR3 region has the DNA TGTGCCAGCTTTTCTCTAGCGGAGGATACGCAGTATTTT.